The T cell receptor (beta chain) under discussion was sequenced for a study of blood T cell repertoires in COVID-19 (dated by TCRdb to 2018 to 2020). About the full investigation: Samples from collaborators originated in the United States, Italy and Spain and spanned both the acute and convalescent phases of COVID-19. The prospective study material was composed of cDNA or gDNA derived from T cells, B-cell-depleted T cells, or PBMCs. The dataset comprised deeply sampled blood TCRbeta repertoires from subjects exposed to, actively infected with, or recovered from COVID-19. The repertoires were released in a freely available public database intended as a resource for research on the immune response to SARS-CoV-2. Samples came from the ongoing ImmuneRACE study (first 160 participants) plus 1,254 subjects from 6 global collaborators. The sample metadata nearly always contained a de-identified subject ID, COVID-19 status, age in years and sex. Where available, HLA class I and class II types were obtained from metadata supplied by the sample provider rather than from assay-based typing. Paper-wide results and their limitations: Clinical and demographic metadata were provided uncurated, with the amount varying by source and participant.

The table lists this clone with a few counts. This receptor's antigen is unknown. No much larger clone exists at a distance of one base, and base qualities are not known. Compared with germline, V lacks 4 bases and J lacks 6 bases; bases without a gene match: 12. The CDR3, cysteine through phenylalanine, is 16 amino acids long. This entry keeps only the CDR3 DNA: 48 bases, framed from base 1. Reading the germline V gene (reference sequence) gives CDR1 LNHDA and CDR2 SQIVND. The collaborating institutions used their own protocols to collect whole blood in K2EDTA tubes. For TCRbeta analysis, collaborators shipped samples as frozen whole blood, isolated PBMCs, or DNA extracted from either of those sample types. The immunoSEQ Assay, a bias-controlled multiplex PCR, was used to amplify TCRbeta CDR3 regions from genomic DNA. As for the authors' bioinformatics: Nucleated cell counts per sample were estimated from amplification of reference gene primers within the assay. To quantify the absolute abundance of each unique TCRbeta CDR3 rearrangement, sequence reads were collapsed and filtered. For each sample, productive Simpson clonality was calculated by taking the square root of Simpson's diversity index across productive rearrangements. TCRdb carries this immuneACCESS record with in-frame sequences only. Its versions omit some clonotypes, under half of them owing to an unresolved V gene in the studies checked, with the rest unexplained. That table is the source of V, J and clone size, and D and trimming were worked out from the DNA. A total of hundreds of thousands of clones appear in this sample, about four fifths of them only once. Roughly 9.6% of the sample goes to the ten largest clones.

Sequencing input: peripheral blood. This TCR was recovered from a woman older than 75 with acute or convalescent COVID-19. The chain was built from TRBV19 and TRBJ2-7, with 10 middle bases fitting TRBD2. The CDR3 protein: CASSTTGAGGPTEQYF. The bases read TGTGCCAGTAGTACTACGGGAGCGGGGGGGCCGACCGAGCAGTACTTC.